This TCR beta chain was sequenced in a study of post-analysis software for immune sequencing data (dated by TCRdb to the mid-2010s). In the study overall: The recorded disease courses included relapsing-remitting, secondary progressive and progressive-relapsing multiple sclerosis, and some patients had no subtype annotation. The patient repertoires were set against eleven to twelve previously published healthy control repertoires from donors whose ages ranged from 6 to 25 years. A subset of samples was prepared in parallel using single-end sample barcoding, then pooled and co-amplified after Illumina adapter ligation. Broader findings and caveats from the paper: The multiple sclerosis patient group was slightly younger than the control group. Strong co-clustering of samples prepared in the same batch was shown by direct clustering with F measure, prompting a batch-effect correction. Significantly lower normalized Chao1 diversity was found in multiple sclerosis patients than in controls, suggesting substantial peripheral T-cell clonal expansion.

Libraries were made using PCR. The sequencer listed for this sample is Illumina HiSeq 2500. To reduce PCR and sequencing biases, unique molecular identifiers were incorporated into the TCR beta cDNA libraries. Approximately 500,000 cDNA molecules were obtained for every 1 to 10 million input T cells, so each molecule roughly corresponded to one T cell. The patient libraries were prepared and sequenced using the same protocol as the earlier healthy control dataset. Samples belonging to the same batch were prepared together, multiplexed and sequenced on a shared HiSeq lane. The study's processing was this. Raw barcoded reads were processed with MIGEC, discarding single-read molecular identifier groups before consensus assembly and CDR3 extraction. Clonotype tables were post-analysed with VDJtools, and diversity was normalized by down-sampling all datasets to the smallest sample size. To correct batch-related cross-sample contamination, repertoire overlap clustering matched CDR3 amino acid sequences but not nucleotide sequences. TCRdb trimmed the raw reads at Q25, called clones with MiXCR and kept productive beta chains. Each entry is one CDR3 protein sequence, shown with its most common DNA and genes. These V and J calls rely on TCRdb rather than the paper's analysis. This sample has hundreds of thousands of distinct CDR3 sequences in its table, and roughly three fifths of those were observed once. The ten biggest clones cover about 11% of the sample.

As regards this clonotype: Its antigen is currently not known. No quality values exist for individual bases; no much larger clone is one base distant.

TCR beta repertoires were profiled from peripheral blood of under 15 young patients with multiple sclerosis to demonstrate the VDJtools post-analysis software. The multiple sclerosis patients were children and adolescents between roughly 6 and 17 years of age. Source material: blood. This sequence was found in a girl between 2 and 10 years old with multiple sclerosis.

The CDR3 region has the sequence CASSQDLSGGANNEQFF. The nucleotide sequence reads as follows: TGTGCCAGCAGCCAAGATCTCTCCGGGGGCGCAAATAATGAGCAGTTCTTC. The rearrangement combines TRBV3-1 with TRBJ2-1; the D region is possibly TRBD1 or TRBD2, each matching across 6 bases. For CDR1 and CDR2, the germline V gene (reference sequence) lists LGHDT and YNNKEL. Trimming costs V 0 bases and J 7 bases, and their ends lie 19 bases apart. There are 17 amino acids in the CDR3, from cysteine to phenylalanine inclusive. Of the read, only the CDR3 DNA is kept; its 51 bases are in frame from base 1.